This is a list of T cell receptor beta chains from one sample in a study of PD-1 blockade in classical Hodgkin lymphoma. The assay was immunoSEQ multiplex PCR, and TCRdb's table has in-frame clones only and misses some. Counted here are about 16,000 clones, 84% occurring once; the ten biggest clones make up 6.5% to 10%. The sequenced sample was peripheral blood mononuclear cells (PBMCs). The receptors come from a human donor with classical Hodgkin lymphoma. The CDR3 runs from the conserved cysteine through the conserved F or W. A D gene is named only where the DNA matches it firmly. Expanded clones get a size class; other rows say once, few or many, or leave the size out.

TRBD1	medium-sized	TRBV7-9	TRBJ1-1	TGTGCCAGCAGCCTTGACGGACAGGGCGTCTTCGCTGAAGCTTTCTTT	CASSLDGQGVFAEAFF
-	few	TRBV19	TRBJ1-5	TGTGCCAGTAGTGCCGGCAATATCTTGAATGCGCCCCAGCATTTT	CASSAGNILNAPQHF
TRBD1	once	TRBV6-6	TRBJ1-1	TGTGCCAGCAGTGGGGACAGGGGACGCACTGAAGCTTTCTTT	CASSGDRGRTEAFF
TRBD2	-	TRBV5-8	TRBJ2-7	TGTGCCAGCAGCTTCTCGGGGGGACCACCGGCGGGGGATCTCTACGAGCAGTACTTC	CASSFSGGPPAGDLYEQYF
TRBD2	-	TRBV28	TRBJ2-2	TGTGCCAGCCTCAAGCGGGAGGGGAACACCGGGGAGCTGTTTTTT	CASLKREGNTGELFF
-	-	TRBV28	TRBJ1-5	TGTGCCAGCAGTTTAGGGGGGGGCAGCAATCAGCCCCAGCATTTT	CASSLGGGSNQPQHF
-	-	TRBV2	TRBJ1-5	TGTGCCAGCAGTGAGCAGGCGGAAAGCAATCAGCCCCAGCATTTT	CASSEQAESNQPQHF
-	-	TRBV7-8	TRBJ2-7	TGTGCCAGCAGCTTTTTGAGGAGCTCGGAGCAGTACTTC	CASSFLRSSEQYF
-	once	TRBV19	TRBJ2-7	TGTGCCAGTAGTCCCCAGGATGCCTACGAGCAGTACTTC	CASSPQDAYEQYF
-	-	TRBV5-1	TRBJ2-7	TGCGCCAGCAGCCTGAGACAGGTTGAGGACGAGCAGTACTTC	CASSLRQVEDEQYF
-	-	TRBV4-2	TRBJ1-3	TGTGCCAGCAGCCGAGACAGTTTCAGCGCTGGAAACACCATATATTTT	CASSRDSFSAGNTIYF
TRBD2	-	TRBV5-1	TRBJ2-5	TGCGCCAGCAGCTTGGTAGGGACTAGCGGGGAGACCCAGTACTTC	CASSLVGTSGETQYF
-	-	TRBV5-6	TRBJ1-2	TGTGCCAGCAGCCCGGAGCCAGGGAAGGCCTATGGCTACACCTTC	CASSPEPGKAYGYTF
TRBD1	-	TRBV5-6	TRBJ1-5	TGTGCCAGCAGCTTGGGGACAGGGGGACACAATCAGCCCCAGCATTTT	CASSLGTGGHNQPQHF
-	-	TRBV2	TRBJ2-3	TGTGCCAGCAGTACCACAGATACGCAGTATTTT	CASSTTDTQYF
TRBD2	-	TRBV18	TRBJ2-3	TGTGCCAGCTCATCTCGGGGGGCAGATACGCAGTATTTT	CASSSRGADTQYF
-	-	TRBV9	TRBJ2-3	TGTGCCAGCAGCCCGTCGATGGATACGCAGTATTTT	CASSPSMDTQYF
-	-	TRBV21-1	TRBJ2-7	TGTGCCAGCGGAGGACCATGGGGTTACGAGCAGTACTTC	CASGGPWGYEQYF
TRBD1	once	TRBV29-1	TRBJ2-7	TGCAGCGTTGAAGAGAGGGACAGGGGCTACGAGCAGTACTTC	CSVEERDRGYEQYF
-	-	TRBV5-5	TRBJ2-5	TGTGCCAGCAGCTTGGATTGGTATCTGGAGACCCAGTACTTC	CASSLDWYLETQYF
-	-	TRBV2	TRBJ1-2	TGTGCCAGCACTGAAATTAGGAGGGGAGGATACGGTGGCTACACCTTC	CASTEIRRGGYGGYTF
TRBD1	few	TRBV6-5	TRBJ1-1	TGTGCCAGCAGGTACAGGGGAGGGGGCACTGAAGCTTTCTTT	CASRYRGGGTEAFF
-	once	TRBV9	TRBJ1-3	TGTGCCAGCAGGGATGCGTCAACTGGAAACACCATATATTTT	CASRDASTGNTIYF
TRBD1	-	TRBV2	TRBJ2-7	TGTGCCAGCGATAGTCGAGACAGGGGGAATCTATACGAGCAGTACTTC	CASDSRDRGNLYEQYF
TRBD2	-	TRBV4-1	TRBJ2-2	TGCGCCAGCAGCCAAGAAACAGCGGGACGAACCGGGGAGCTGTTTTTT	CASSQETAGRTGELFF
-	-	TRBV7-2	TRBJ1-4	TGTGCCAGCAGCTTTGGGGGCACTAATGAAAAACTGTTTTTT	CASSFGGTNEKLFF
TRBD2	-	TRBV4-2	TRBJ2-2	TGTGCCAGCAGCCAAGAAAGGAGTAGCGGGAGGCCGAACACCGGGGAGCTGTTTTTT	CASSQERSSGRPNTGELFF
TRBD1	-	TRBV7-6	TRBJ2-1	TGTGCCAGCAGCTTAGGGGGCCGGACAGGGGTGTGGGAGCAGTTCTTC	CASSLGGRTGVWEQFF
-	-	TRBV28	TRBJ1-5	TGTGCCAGCAGGAAGGACACCCTCGGCATTAATCAGCCCCAGCATTTT	CASRKDTLGINQPQHF
-	-	TRBV5-5	TRBJ2-2	TGTGCCAGCAGCAGAGATGGACACACCACCGGGGAGCTGTTTTTT	CASSRDGHTTGELFF
-	-	TRBV6-1	TRBJ1-5	TGTGCCAGCAGCCAGTATAGCAATCAGCCCCAGCATTTT	CASSQYSNQPQHF
-	-	TRBV25-1	TRBJ1-6	TGTGCCAGCAGTGAAGGACCCCAGAGCTCCTATAATTCACCCCTCCACTTT	CASSEGPQSSYNSPLHF
-	-	TRBV11-3	TRBJ2-1	TGTGCCAGCAGCTTAGGGGCGGGACCCTCCTACAATGAGCAGTTCTTC	CASSLGAGPSYNEQFF
-	-	TRBV11-3	TRBJ1-1	TGTGCCAGCAGCTTGTACAGCAACACTGAAGCTTTCTTT	CASSLYSNTEAFF
TRBD2	-	TRBV2	TRBJ2-2	TGTGCCAGCAGCCCCGCCGGGACTAGCGCTTTGACCGGGGAGCTGTTTTTT	CASSPAGTSALTGELFF
TRBD1	-	TRBV27	TRBJ1-3	TGTGCCAGCAGTTTATGGGCCAGGGACAGGGATACACTCTCTGGAAACACCATATATTTT	CASSLWARDRDTLSGNTIYF
-	-	TRBV6-1	TRBJ2-7	TGTGCCAGTCGGTCTTTGGACACCTACGAGCAGTACTTC	CASRSLDTYEQYF
-	-	TRBV28	TRBJ1-1	TGTGCCAGCAGTTTAGGCGGTCAGAACACTGAAGCTTTCTTT	CASSLGGQNTEAFF
-	-	TRBV28	TRBJ2-6	TGTGCCAGCAGCGGGGGCAGCTCTGGGGCCAACGTCCTGACTTTC	CASSGGSSGANVLTF
-	-	TRBV27	TRBJ1-1	TGTGCCAGCAGTTTATACCCTCCCGTCGGGCAGGCGGGGACTGAAGCTTTCTTT	CASSLYPPVGQAGTEAFF
-	-	TRBV10-3	TRBJ2-3	TGTGCCATCAGTGAGTCAGGTGGAGGTAGCACAGATACGCAGTATTTT	CAISESGGGSTDTQYF
-	-	TRBV5-8	TRBJ2-3	TGTGCCAGCAGCTTTACAGATACGCAGTATTTT	CASSFTDTQYF
-	-	TRBV19	TRBJ2-7	TGTGCCAGTAGTAGGGTCGGCAGGGTAGAATACGAGCAGTACTTC	CASSRVGRVEYEQYF
-	-	TRBV28	TRBJ1-2	TGTGCCAGCAGTTTAGTTTTCTACTCGTCACCGACTAACTATGGCTACACCTTC	CASSLVFYSSPTNYGYTF
TRBD1	-	TRBV27	TRBJ1-2	TGTGCCAGCAGGCGATCCGCGGGACAGGGGTATATCTATGGCTACACCTTC	CASRRSAGQGYIYGYTF
-	-	TRBV6-5	TRBJ2-7	TGTGCCAGCAGTTACTCCAAACGGGGGTACGAGCAGTACTTC	CASSYSKRGYEQYF
-	-	TRBV6-5	TRBJ2-5	TGTGCCAGCAGACGGCAGGGCCGTCCCCAAGAGACCCAGTACTTC	CASRRQGRPQETQYF
TRBD1	-	TRBV19	TRBJ2-7	TGTGCCAGCACTAAACTCTACGGACAGGAGCCCTACGAGCAGTACTTC	CASTKLYGQEPYEQYF
-	-	TRBV6-5	TRBJ2-7	TGTGCCAGCAGTTACGACGGGAGCGACTTCTACGAGCAGTACTTC	CASSYDGSDFYEQYF
-	few	TRBV28	TRBJ1-2	TGTGCCAGCAGTTTAATCGGGGGCGCCCTCACGGCCTTC	CASSLIGGALTAF
-	-	TRBV5-1	TRBJ2-7	TGCGCCAGCAGCTTGATCTGGGGGGAGCAGTACTTC	CASSLIWGEQYF
TRBD1	-	TRBV11-2	TRBJ1-5	TGTGCCAGCAGCCCCGACAGGGGGAGTAGGGTCTCTCAGCCCCAGCATTTT	CASSPDRGSRVSQPQHF
TRBD1	-	TRBV27	TRBJ1-1	TGTGCCAGCAGACTGCACTTCATGGGGGGACAGATGATGAACACTGAAGCTTTCTTT	CASRLHFMGGQMMNTEAFF
-	-	TRBV10-3	TRBJ2-2	TGTGCCATCAGCATCGACAGGAACACCGGGGAGCTGTTTTTT	CAISIDRNTGELFF